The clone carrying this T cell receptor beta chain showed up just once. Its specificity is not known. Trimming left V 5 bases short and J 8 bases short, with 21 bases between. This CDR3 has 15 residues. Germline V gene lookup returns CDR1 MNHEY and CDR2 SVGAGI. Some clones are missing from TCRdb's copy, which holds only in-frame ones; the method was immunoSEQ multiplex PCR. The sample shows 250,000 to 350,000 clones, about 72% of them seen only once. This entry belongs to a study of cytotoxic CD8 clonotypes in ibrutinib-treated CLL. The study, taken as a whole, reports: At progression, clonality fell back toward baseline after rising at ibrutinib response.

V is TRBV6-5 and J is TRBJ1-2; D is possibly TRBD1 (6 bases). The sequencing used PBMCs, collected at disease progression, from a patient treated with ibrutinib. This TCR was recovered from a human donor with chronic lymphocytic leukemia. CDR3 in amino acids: CASSLSPGDKVGYTF. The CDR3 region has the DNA TGTGCCAGCAGTCTAAGCCCCGGGGACAAGGTCGGCTACACCTTC.